This TCR beta chain came from a study of blood T cells in healthy people across ages. Study conclusions and caveats: Estimates of diversity drawn from one million T cells were considered underestimates.

V was clipped by 1 base and J by 2 bases; unmatched bases: 6. The germline CDR1 and CDR2 sequences are SEHNR and FQNEAQ (reference sequence). The CDR3 is made up of 16 amino acids. A J-beta primer mix and a sample-barcoded 5' primer were used in a second PCR of roughly 7 to 12 cycles. Researchers report that each sample yielded at least 3 million CDR3-containing paired-end reads. TCRdb itself ran the 5' RACE reads through MiXCR, one entry per CDR3 protein. Of some 760,000 distinct CDR3 sequences detected, around 25% appear once; the ten largest clones hold 3% to 4.5%. This clonotype has just a few counts. Its antigen is unknown. A further study also used this sample, focusing on T cells of mothers and their children. That paper adds: The authors added sample barcodes and 2-4 random nucleotides using the M1S primer of the second PCR.

The sequenced sample consisted of blood. The chain employs TRBV7-9 and TRBJ2-3, with TRBD1 identical over 7 bases. The receptor was derived from a boy between 5 and 17 years old in good health. The CDR3, as DNA: TGTGCCAGCAGCTTAGGCCGGGGACAGCCCACAGATACGCAGTATTTT. Amino acid sequence: CASSLGRGQPTDTQYF.